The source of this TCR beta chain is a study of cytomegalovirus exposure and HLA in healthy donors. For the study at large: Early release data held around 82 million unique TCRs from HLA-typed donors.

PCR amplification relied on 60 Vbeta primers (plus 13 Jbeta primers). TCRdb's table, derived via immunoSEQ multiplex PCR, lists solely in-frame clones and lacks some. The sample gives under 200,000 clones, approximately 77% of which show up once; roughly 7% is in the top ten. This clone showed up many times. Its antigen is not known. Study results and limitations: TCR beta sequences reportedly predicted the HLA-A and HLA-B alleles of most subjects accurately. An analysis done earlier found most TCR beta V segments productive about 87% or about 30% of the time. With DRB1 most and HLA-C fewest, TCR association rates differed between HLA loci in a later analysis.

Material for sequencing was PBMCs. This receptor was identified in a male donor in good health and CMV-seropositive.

The DNA of the CDR3 is TGTGCCAGCACTCCTTTGCGGACACTGAACACTGAAGCTTTCTTT. The encoded protein is CASTPLRTLNTEAFF. The V call is TRBV6-1, the J call TRBJ1-1; D is perhaps TRBD1 (5 bases). Germline-derived CDR1 and CDR2 are MNHNS and SASEGT. This CDR3 is 15 amino acids long. Trimming took off 7 bases at V and 0 bases at J, with 15 bases between the two ends.